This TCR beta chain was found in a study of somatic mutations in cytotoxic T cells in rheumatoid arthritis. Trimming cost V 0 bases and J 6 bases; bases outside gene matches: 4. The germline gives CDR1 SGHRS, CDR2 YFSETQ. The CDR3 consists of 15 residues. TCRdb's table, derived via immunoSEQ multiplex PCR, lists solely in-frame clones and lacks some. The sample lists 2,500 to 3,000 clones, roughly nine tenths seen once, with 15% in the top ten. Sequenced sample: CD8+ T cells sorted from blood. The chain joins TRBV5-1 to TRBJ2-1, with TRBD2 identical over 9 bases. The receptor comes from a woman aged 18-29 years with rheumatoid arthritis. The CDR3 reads CASSLEASGANEQFF. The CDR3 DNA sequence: TGCGCCAGCAGCTTGGAGGCTAGCGGGGCCAATGAGCAGTTCTTC.